Shown below are 27 T cell receptor beta chains from a single sample sequenced in a study of T cell clones after liver transplantation. Measured with immunoSEQ multiplex PCR; TCRdb has only the in-frame clones, and not every one. Of 65,000 to 90,000 clones in the sample, 90% were seen once. The specimen comprised CD4+ T cells from blood, sampled before liver transplant. All receptors derive from a human donor who received a liver transplant.

The J gene is TRBJ1-2, the V gene TRBV6-1; 7 nucleotides match TRBD1. This CDR3 has 13 amino acids. Germline CDR1 is MNHNS and CDR2 is SASEGT. V trimming: 5 bases; J trimming: 4 bases; junction bases outside the gene matches: 4. CDR3 coding DNA: TGTGCCAGCAGTCAACAGGGGACCTATGGCTACACCTTC. Translated, it gives CASSQQGTYGYTF.

This rearrangement joins TRBV5-1 to TRBJ2-1; TRBD1 matches at 7 bases. The CDR3 length is 16 residues. V lost 0 bases and J lost 5; bases outside the gene matches: 8. Germline V gene sequence: CDR1 SGHRS, CDR2 YFSETQ. CDR3 protein: CASSLEGQLSHNEQFF. The CDR3 nucleotides are TGCGCCAGCAGCTTGGAGGGACAGCTTAGCCACAATGAGCAGTTCTTC.

The chain uses TRBV9 and TRBJ2-1; 7 nucleotides align to TRBD2. V lost 2 bases and J lost 0; bases outside the gene matches: 2. There are 15 residues in the CDR3. Germline CDR1 SGDLS, CDR2 YYNGEE. In DNA form, the CDR3 reads TGTGCCAGCAGCGTCAGCGGGGCCTCCTACAATGAGCAGTTCTTC. This sequence encodes CASSVSGASYNEQFF.

This clone was observed once. The V call is TRBV4-1, the J call TRBJ2-5; D uncertain. The CDR3 spans 15 residues. Per germline, CDR1 MGHRA and CDR2 YSYEKL. Deletions cut 4 bases from V and 0 bases from J, with 12 bases between. The DNA for the CDR3 is TGCGCCAGCAGCCCCAGTCCTGGCTACCAAGAGACCCAGTACTTC. It translates to CASSPSPGYQETQYF.

The chain joins TRBV10-1 to TRBJ2-4, with a possible D match to TRBD2 (6 bases). The CDR3 has 15 amino acids. V dropped 5 bases and J dropped 3 bases, with 14 bases sitting between them. Germline CDR1 WNHNN, CDR2 SYGVQD (reference sequence). In nucleotides, the CDR3 is TGCGCCAGCAGTCCTTCGGGACTCGACAAAAACATTCAGTACTTC. This codes for CASSPSGLDKNIQYF.

The V gene is TRBV5-4, the J gene TRBJ2-2; D tentatively fits TRBD1 or TRBD2 (5 bases each). Germline CDR1 and CDR2: SGHNT and YYREEE (reference sequence). This CDR3 is built from 15 residues. Deletions cut 6 bases from V and 5 bases from J, with 17 bases between. The CDR3: CASTTQGVVTGELFF. CDR3 DNA: TGTGCCAGCACCACCCAGGGAGTTGTTACCGGGGAGCTGTTTTTT. Full variable domain (remainder filled in from reference TRBV5-4 and TRBJ2-2): ETGVTQSPTHLIKTRGQQVTLRCSSQSGHNTVSWYQQALGQGPQFIFQYYREEENGRGNFPPRFSGLQFPNYSSELNVNALELDDSALYLCASTTQGVVTGELFFGEGSRLTVL.

The chain combines TRBV27 with TRBJ1-2; D might be TRBD1 (5 bases). The length of the CDR3 is 15 residues. In germline, CDR1 is MNHEY, CDR2 SMNVEV (reference sequence). Deletions cut 0 bases from V and 4 bases from J, with 12 bases between. Here the CDR3 reads CASSLSAGTAYGYTF. DNA for the CDR3: TGTGCCAGCAGTTTATCGGCAGGGACGGCCTATGGCTACACCTTC.

J is TRBJ1-1 and V is TRBV7-8; tentatively, D is TRBD1 (6 bases). Trimming stripped 5 bases from V and 1 base from J, with 14 bases between. This CDR3 contains 15 residues. Germline V gene data show CDR1 as SGHVS and CDR2 as FQNEAQ. The CDR3 nucleotides are TGTGCCAGCAGCCGAGTGGGGGGCGGGAACACTGAAGCTTTCTTT. Translation gives CASSRVGGGNTEAFF.

The genes are TRBV11-2 and TRBJ2-1; 7 bases are shared with TRBD1. The CDR3 contains 14 residues. Unmatched junction bases numbered 5, after V lost 1 base and J lost 8 bases. In germline, CDR1 is SGHAT, CDR2 FQNNGV. In DNA, the CDR3 is TGTGCCAGCAGCTTAGGAAACAGGGGCGATGAGCAGTTCTTC. Its translation is CASSLGNRGDEQFF.

This sequence joins TRBV7-2 and TRBJ1-2, with D possibly TRBD1 on 5 matching bases. Germline CDR1 SGHTA, CDR2 FQGNSA. The V end was cut by 1 base, the J end by 4 bases, with 10 bases between. This CDR3 is 14 amino acids long. The CDR3 DNA reads TGTGCCAGCAGCTTAGGGGGCGCCTCCTATGGCTACACCTTC. It specifies CASSLGGASYGYTF. Full variable domain (outside the CDR3, taken from reference TRBV7-2 and TRBJ1-2): GAGVSQSPSNKVTEKGKDVELRCDPISGHTALYWYRQSLGQGLEFLIYFQGNSAPDKSGLPSDRFSAERTGGSVSTLTIQRTQQEDSAVYLCASSLGGASYGYTFGSGTRLTVV.

The chain couples TRBV19 to TRBJ2-1; 12 bases align to TRBD2. The V gene end was trimmed by 8 bases and the J gene end by 2 bases; junction bases not matched to a gene: 10. CDR3 size: 17 residues. CDR1 is LNHDA and CDR2 is SQIVND in the germline V gene (reference sequence). The CDR3 sequence: CASRPLRTSGTYNEQFF. CDR3 bases: TGTGCCAGTCGTCCCCTGAGGACTAGCGGGACCTACAATGAGCAGTTCTTC.

CDR3 sequence reads: CASSPQLAAQDTQYF. CDR3 bases: TGTGCCAGCTCACCCCAGCTAGCGGCACAAGATACGCAGTATTTT. This chain links TRBV18 with TRBJ2-3, with 7 nucleotides matching TRBD2. This CDR3 is built from 15 residues. The trim removed 3 bases at V and 5 bases at J, leaving 8 bases unmatched. CDR1 is KGHSH, CDR2 LQKENI, per germline.

This chain links TRBV1 with TRBJ2-7; whether TRBD2, the table's D call, matches the DNA was not checked. TRBV1 is assigned pseudogene status. The length of the CDR3 is 20 residues. The CDR3 DNA reads TGCACCAGCAGCCAAGACACGAGGGGGGAATTAAGCGGGAGGGAATACGAGCAGTACTTC. Translation gives CTSSQDTRGELSGREYEQYF.

The rearrangement links TRBV2 to TRBJ2-3; possible D gene TRBD1, 6 bases. Germline V lookup: CDR1 SNHLY, CDR2 FYNNEI. CDR3 size: 16 residues. Trimming cost V 0 bases and J 6 bases, with 16 bases left between them. The CDR3 spells CASSEATRGSTDTQYF. The DNA of the CDR3 is TGTGCCAGCAGTGAAGCAACGAGGGGGTCGACGGATACGCAGTATTTT.

CDR3 DNA sequence: TGTGCCAGCAGCCGAAGGGCCCGGGGCGATACGCAGTATTTT. Residues: CASSRRARGDTQYF. The chain employs TRBV11-2 and TRBJ2-3; the D gene could be TRBD1 or TRBD2 (5 bases each). The germline gives CDR1 SGHAT, CDR2 FQNNGV. This CDR3 contains 14 residues. V was cut by 5 bases and J by 6 bases, with 15 bases left in between. Based on the CDR3 plus reference TRBV11-2 and TRBJ2-3, the full variable domain is EAGVAQSPRYKIIEKRQSVAFWCNPISGHATLYWYQQILGQGPKLLIQFQNNGVVDDSQLPKDRFSAERLKGVDSTLKIQPAKLEDSAVYLCASSRRARGDTQYFGPGTRLTVL.

The V gene is TRBV5-1, the J gene TRBJ2-6; 7 nucleotides match TRBD1. The CDR3 runs to 15 residues. Germline V gene lookup returns CDR1 SGHRS and CDR2 YFSETQ. V was pared by 4 bases and J by 4 bases, with 5 bases of the junction left unmatched. CDR3 coding DNA: TGCGCCAGCAGCGTTGACAGGGACGGGGCCAACGTCCTGACTTTC. The encoded protein is CASSVDRDGANVLTF.

The gene calls are TRBV28 and TRBJ2-4, with a tentative D call TRBD1 (6 bases). Germline CDR1 MDHEN, CDR2 SYDVKM. V was clipped by 4 bases and J by 4 bases, with 11 bases between them. The CDR3 has 14 amino acids. The CDR3 nucleotides are TGTGCCAGCAGTTCCCCGGACAGAAAAAACATTCAGTACTTC. It codes for CASSSPDRKNIQYF.

The CDR3 DNA reads TGTGCCAGCAGTTTATGGGGACAGGGCTATGGCTACACCTTC. Protein product: CASSLWGQGYGYTF. The chain combines TRBV28 with TRBJ1-2, with TRBD1 matching 9 bases. CDR1 is MDHEN and CDR2 is SYDVKM in the germline V gene. Trimming removed 0 bases from V and 4 bases from J; junction bases left unmatched: 0. The CDR3 totals 14 residues.

The V call is TRBV7-2, the J call TRBJ1-4, with a weak D call TRBD1 (5 bases). V was clipped by 3 bases and J by 3 bases, with 8 bases between them. This CDR3 is built from 14 residues. Per the germline V gene, CDR1 is SGHTA and CDR2 is FQGNSA. The CDR3 sequence: CASSFRGPNEKLFF. CDR3 sequence (DNA): TGTGCCAGCAGCTTCCGGGGCCCTAATGAAAAACTGTTTTTT.

The chain joins TRBV7-2 to TRBJ2-1; 9 bases are a match to TRBD2. V gave up 5 bases and J gave up 3 bases; unmatched junction bases: 8. The V gene's germline CDR1 is SGHTA and CDR2 FQGNSA. The CDR3 contains 16 residues. The CDR3, as DNA: TGTGCCAGCAGCGCCCATAGCGGGAGCCTCTACAATGAGCAGTTCTTC. This encodes CASSAHSGSLYNEQFF.

V usage is TRBV29-1 and J usage is TRBJ2-1; 7 nucleotides match TRBD1. The CDR3 has 12 residues. V gave up 7 bases and J gave up 5 bases; unmatched junction bases: 5. Germline V gene data show CDR1 as SQVTM and CDR2 as ANQGSEA. As DNA, the CDR3 is TGCAGCGAACGACAGGGACACAATGAGCAGTTCTTC. This sequence encodes CSERQGHNEQFF.

This chain joins TRBV28 and TRBJ1-4; D call uncertain. CDR3 length: 14 residues. The V gene's germline CDR1 is MDHEN and CDR2 SYDVKM. Trimming left V 5 bases short and J 8 bases short, with 15 bases between. The CDR3 spells CASSPAVREEKLFF. CDR3 in DNA: TGTGCCAGCAGTCCGGCGGTCCGTGAGGAAAAACTGTTTTTT.

The chain links TRBV18 to TRBJ2-5; D gene ambiguous. The CDR3 covers 11 residues. Trimming pared 2 bases from V and 4 bases from J, leaving 2 bases between. CDR1 is KGHSH and CDR2 is LQKENI in the germline V gene. DNA of the CDR3: TGTGCCAGCTCACCAACAGAGACCCAGTACTTC. This encodes CASSPTETQYF.

This chain connects TRBV19 to TRBJ2-1; 9 positions agree with TRBD2. There are 16 residues in the CDR3. J gave up 0 bases and V 2 bases, and 2 bases lay outside the gene matches. Germline lookup yields CDR1 LNHDA and CDR2 SQIVND (reference sequence). CDR3 sequence reads: CASSIKAGGSYNEQFF. As DNA, the CDR3 is TGTGCCAGTAGTATAAAAGCGGGAGGCTCCTACAATGAGCAGTTCTTC.

CDR3 protein: CASSSFGGSTEAFF. The DNA for the CDR3 is TGTGCCAGCAGTTCGTTTGGGGGGAGCACTGAAGCTTTCTTT. The gene calls are TRBV6-6 and TRBJ1-1, with a tentative D call TRBD1 (5 bases). The CDR3 consists of 14 residues. Germline values: CDR1 MNHNY, CDR2 SVGAGI (reference sequence). V was pared by 4 bases and J by 4 bases, with 13 bases between.

This rearrangement joins TRBV4-1 to TRBJ2-7; 15 positions match TRBD2. There are 18 residues in the CDR3. V lost 1 base, J lost 2 bases, and 6 bases stayed unmatched. Germline V CDR1 and CDR2: MGHRA, YSYEKL. CDR3 sequence reads: CASSQAGTSGRSPYEQYF. The CDR3 DNA reads TGCGCCAGCAGCCAAGCCGGGACTAGCGGGAGGTCCCCCTACGAGCAGTACTTC.

The chain links TRBV11-2 to TRBJ1-2; D perhaps matches TRBD1 (5 bases). Trimming removed 2 bases from V and 9 bases from J, with 10 bases in between. Germline values: CDR1 SGHAT, CDR2 FQNNGV. This CDR3 region has 12 residues. CDR3 amino acids: CASSLWGGSYTF. CDR3 DNA sequence: TGTGCCAGCAGCTTATGGGGCGGCAGCTACACCTTC. Variable domain in full (rest from reference TRBV11-2 and TRBJ1-2): EAGVAQSPRYKIIEKRQSVAFWCNPISGHATLYWYQQILGQGPKLLIQFQNNGVVDDSQLPKDRFSAERLKGVDSTLKIQPAKLEDSAVYLCASSLWGGSYTFGSGTRLTVV.